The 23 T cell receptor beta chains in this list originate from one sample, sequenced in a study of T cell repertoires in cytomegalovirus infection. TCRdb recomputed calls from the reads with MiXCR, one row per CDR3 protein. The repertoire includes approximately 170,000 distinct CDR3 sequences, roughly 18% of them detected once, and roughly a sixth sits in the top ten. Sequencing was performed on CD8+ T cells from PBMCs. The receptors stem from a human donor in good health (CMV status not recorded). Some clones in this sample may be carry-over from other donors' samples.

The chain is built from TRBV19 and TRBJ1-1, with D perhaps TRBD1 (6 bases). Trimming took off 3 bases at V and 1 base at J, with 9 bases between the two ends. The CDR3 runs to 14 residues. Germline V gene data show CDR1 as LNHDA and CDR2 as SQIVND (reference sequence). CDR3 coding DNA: TGTGCCAGTAGTATTATGACAGGGAACACTGAAGCTTTCTTT. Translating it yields CASSIMTGNTEAFF.

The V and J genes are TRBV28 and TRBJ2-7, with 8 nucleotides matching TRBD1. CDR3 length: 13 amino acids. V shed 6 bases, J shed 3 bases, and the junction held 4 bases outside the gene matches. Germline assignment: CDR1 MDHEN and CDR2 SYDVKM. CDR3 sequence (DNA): TGTGCCAGCAGCACCGGACAGGGCTACGAGCAGTACTTC. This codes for CASSTGQGYEQYF.

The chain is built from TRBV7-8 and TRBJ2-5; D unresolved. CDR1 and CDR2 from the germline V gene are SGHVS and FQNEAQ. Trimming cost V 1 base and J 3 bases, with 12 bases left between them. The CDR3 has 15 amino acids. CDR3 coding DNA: TGTGCCAGCAGCTTAGTTGGGGTAGCCAAAGAGACCCAGTACTTC. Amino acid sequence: CASSLVGVAKETQYF.

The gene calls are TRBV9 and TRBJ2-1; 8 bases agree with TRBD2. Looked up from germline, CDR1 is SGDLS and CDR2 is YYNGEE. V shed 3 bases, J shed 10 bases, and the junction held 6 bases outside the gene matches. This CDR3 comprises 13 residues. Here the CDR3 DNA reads TGTGCCAGCAGCGAGGGGACTAGGGGGGAGCAGTTCTTC. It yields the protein CASSEGTRGEQFF.

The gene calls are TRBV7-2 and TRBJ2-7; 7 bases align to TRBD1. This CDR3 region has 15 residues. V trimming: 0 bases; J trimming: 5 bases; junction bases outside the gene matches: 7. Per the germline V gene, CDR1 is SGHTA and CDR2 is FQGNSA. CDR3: CASSLAGKGGDEQYF. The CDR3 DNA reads TGTGCCAGCAGCTTAGCGGGAAAAGGGGGCGACGAGCAGTACTTC.

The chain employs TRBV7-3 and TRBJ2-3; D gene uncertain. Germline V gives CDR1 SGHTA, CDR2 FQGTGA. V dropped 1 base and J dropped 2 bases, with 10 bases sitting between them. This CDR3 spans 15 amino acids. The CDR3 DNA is TGTGCCAGCAGCTTAAGTATCTCCCCCACAGATACGCAGTATTTT. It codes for CASSLSISPTDTQYF.

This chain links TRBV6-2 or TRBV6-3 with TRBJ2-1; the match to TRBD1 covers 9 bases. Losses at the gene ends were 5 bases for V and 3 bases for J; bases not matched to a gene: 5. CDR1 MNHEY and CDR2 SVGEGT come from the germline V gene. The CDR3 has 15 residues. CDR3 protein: CASSGGTGFYNEQFF. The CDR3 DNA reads TGTGCCAGCAGTGGCGGGACAGGGTTCTACAATGAGCAGTTCTTC.

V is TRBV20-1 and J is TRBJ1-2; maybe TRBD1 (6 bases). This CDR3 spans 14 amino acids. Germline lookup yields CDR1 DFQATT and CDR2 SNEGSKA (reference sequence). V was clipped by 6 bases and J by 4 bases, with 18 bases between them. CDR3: CSANARDTAYGYTF. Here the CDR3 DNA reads TGCAGTGCCAATGCCCGGGACACCGCCTATGGCTACACCTTC.

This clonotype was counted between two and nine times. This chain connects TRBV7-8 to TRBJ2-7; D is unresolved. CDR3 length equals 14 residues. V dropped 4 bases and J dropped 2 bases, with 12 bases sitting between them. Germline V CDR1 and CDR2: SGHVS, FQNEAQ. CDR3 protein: CASSYVGQAYEQYF. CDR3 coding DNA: TGTGCCAGCAGCTACGTAGGGCAGGCCTACGAGCAGTACTTC.

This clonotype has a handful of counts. The CDR3 spells CASSQAESRRGAQETQYF. In nucleotides, the CDR3 is TGTGCCAGCAGCCAAGCGGAATCGAGGCGGGGGGCCCAAGAGACCCAGTACTTC. The chain recombines TRBV14 with TRBJ2-5, with 8 bases fitting TRBD2. Germline loops: CDR1 SGHDN, CDR2 FVKESK. The CDR3 runs 18 residues. The J segment lost 1 base and the V segment lost 1 base, leaving 11 bases of the junction unmatched.

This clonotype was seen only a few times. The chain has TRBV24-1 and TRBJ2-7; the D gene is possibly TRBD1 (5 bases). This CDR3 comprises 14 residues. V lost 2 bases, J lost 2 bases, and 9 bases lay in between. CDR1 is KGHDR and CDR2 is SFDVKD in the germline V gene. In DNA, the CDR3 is TGTGCCACCAGTGATTCTGACAGACCCTACGAGCAGTACTTC. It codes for CATSDSDRPYEQYF.

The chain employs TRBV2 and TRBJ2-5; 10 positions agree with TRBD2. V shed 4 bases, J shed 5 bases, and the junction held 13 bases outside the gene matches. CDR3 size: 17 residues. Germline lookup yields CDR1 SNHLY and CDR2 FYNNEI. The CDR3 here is CASSVSEREGKFETQYF. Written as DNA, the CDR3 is TGTGCCAGCAGTGTGTCAGAGCGGGAGGGGAAGTTCGAGACCCAGTACTTC.

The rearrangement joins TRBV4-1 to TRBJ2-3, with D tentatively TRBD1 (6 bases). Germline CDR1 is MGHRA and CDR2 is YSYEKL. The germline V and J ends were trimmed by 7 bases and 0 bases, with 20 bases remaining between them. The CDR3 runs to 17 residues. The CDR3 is CASKETTGRTSTDTQYF. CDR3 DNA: TGCGCCAGCAAAGAAACGACAGGACGGACTAGCACAGATACGCAGTATTTT.

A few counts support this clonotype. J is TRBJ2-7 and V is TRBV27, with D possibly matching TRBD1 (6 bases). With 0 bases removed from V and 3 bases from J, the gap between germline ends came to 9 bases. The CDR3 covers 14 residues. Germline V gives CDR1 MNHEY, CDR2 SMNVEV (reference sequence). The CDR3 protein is CASSLSKQGYEQYF. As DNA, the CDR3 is TGTGCCAGCAGTTTATCGAAACAGGGCTACGAGCAGTACTTC.

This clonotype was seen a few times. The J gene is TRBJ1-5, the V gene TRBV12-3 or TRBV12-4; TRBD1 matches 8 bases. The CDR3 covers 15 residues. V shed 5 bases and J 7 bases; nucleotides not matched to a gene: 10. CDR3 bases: TGTGCCAGCAGTAAGGGACAGGTGGGGATGCAGCCCCAGCATTTT. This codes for CASSKGQVGMQPQHF.

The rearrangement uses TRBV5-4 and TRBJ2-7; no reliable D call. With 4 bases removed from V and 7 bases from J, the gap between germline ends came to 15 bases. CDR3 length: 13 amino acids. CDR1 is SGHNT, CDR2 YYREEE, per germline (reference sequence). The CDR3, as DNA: TGTGCCAGCAGCCCCGGACGTTTCGATGAGCAGTACTTC. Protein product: CASSPGRFDEQYF.

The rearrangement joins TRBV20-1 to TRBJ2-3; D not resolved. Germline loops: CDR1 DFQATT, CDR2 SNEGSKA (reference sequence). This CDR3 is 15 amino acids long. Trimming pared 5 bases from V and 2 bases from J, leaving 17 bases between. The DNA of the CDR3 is TGCAGTGCTTCTCCGCGCCGGCAAAACACAGATACGCAGTATTTT. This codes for CSASPRRQNTDTQYF.

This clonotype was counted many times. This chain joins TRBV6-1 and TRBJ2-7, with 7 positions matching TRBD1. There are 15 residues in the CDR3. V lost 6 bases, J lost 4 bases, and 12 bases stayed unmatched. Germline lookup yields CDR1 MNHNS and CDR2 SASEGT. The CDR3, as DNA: TGTGCCAGCAGCCCACCGGGACAGCTACCTTACGAGCAGTACTTC. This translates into CASSPPGQLPYEQYF.

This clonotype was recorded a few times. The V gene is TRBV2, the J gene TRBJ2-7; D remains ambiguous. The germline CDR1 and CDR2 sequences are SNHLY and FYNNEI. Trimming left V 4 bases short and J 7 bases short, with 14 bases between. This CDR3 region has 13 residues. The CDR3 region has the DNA TGTGCCAGCAGTGTAAAGTTTCGGGTGGAGCAGTACTTC. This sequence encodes CASSVKFRVEQYF.

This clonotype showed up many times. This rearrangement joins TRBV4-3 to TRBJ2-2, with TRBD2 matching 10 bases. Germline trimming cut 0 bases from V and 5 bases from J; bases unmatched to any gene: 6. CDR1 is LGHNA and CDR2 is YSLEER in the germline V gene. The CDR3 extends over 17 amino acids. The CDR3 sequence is CASSQETPAGGTGELFF. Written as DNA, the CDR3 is TGCGCCAGCAGCCAAGAGACCCCAGCGGGAGGGACCGGGGAGCTGTTTTTT.

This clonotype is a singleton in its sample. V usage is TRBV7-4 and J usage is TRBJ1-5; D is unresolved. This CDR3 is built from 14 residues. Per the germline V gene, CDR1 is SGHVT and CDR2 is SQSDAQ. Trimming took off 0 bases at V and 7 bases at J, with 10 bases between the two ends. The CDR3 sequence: CASSLAQAGQPQHF. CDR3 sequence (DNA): TGTGCCAGCAGCTTAGCGCAAGCAGGCCAGCCCCAGCATTTT.

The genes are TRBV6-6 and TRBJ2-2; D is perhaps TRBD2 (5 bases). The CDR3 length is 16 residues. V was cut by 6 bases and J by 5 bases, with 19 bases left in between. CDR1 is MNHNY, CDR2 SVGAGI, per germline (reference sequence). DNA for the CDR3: TGTGCCAGCAGAGACCGAAAGGCCGGGATTACCGGGGAGCTGTTTTTT. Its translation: CASRDRKAGITGELFF.

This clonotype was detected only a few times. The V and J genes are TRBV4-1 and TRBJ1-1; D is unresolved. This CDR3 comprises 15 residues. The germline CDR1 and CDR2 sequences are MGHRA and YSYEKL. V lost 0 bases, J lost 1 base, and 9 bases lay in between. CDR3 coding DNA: TGCGCCAGCAGCCAAGATCAGGCGGCGAACACTGAAGCTTTCTTT. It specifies CASSQDQAANTEAFF.